This TCR beta chain is from a study of T cells in Graves' hyperthyroidism and ophthalmopathy (dated by TCRdb to the late 2010s). Regarding the research as a whole: Peripheral blood was sampled at the time of initial diagnosis, prior to any treatment. TCR V-J signatures able to tell the groups apart were searched for in a discovery cohort of about a hundred patients, of whom more than 40 had Graves' ophthalmopathy and roughly 58 had stable Graves' hyperthyroidism. Prospective prediction of ophthalmopathy was tested in an independent validation cohort of approximately 19 hyperthyroidism patients and around 16 patients who later progressed to ophthalmopathy. After blood sampling, hyperthyroidism patients were treated with methimazole at a starting dose of 30 mg daily, and ophthalmopathy patients were treated with high-dose intravenous methylprednisolone. In more than 5 Graves' hyperthyroidism patients, the study also compared T-cell repertoires from thyroid tissue with T-cell repertoires from blood. The approximately 98 discovery patients were randomly divided into training and test sets at a 7:3 ratio. The paper describes TCR Vbeta CDR3 sequencing of fewer than 150 peripheral blood samples, made up of some 40 ophthalmopathy patients, over 70 hyperthyroidism patients and 17 progressor patients. Overall study results and their limits: Most expanded thyroid clonotypes (frequency above 0.001) were also detected in blood, suggesting blood repertoires may reflect thyroid immune responses. A model built on a 13 V-J signature distinguished ophthalmopathy from stable hyperthyroidism, reaching roughly 88% sensitivity and around 81% specificity in cross-validation and 80%/75% in testing. In validation, the model predicted progression to ophthalmopathy a median of about 6 months before onset, with around 70% sensitivity and 72.22% specificity. Sample size was not statistically predetermined, and investigators were not blinded to group allocation.

The TCR beta CDR3 regions were amplified from RNA transcripts. The TCR CDR3 was subjected to a first round of RT-PCR using the HTBI primer set and the Qiagen OneStep RT-PCR kit. The libraries were constructed in a second round of multiplex PCR and then size-selected and purified. Sequencing of the libraries was done on an Illumina HiSeq2000 using paired-end 100 bp reads. The paper's processing steps were these. Raw data were processed with SOAPnuke, discarding reads with adapters, uncalled bases, mean Phred below 15, or no exact constant-primer or identifier match. High-quality paired reads were merged using COPE v1.2.5, and each unique nucleotide sequence was defined as a clonotype. MiTCR v1.1 was used to align the clonotypes against IMGT TRBV, TRBD and TRBJ reference segments. The analysis was restricted to V-J combinations with a frequency above 0.0001, which together covered 99.2% of the repertoires. The TCS score was defined as the ratio of F50 (clonal expansion) to E x V (chaos), calculated using BLOSUM62-based TCRdist between CDR3 peptides within each V-J. Welch's t-statistics and random forest reduced 450 to 600 V-J features to fewer than 15, which were used in a naive Bayes classifier (R e1071). Starting from the raw public reads, TCRdb applied fastp trimming at Q25, assembled clones with MiXCR and retained in-frame beta chains. Every distinct CDR3 protein forms one entry, paired with its most common genes and DNA. The V and J calls and clone size come from TCRdb's table, not from the authors' own analysis. In this sample the table shows 500,000 or so distinct CDR3 sequences, roughly a sixth of which occur a single time. Approximately 15% of the sample rests with the top ten.

In the ophthalmopathy patients, disease was moderately to severely active, with a Clinical Activity Score of 3 or more, a NOSPECS grade of 4 or more, and a duration of less than 3 months. Exclusion was applied to patients with uncontrolled infections, other autoimmune diseases, pregnancy or lactation. Diagnoses were based on clinical symptoms, serum thyroxine and TRAb, thyroid ultrasound and orbital computed tomography. Ficoll-Paque density gradient centrifugation was used to isolate PBMCs from about 10 ml of fresh peripheral blood. Trizol reagent was used to extract total RNA, and RNA quality was then checked on an Agilent 2100 Bioanalyzer. This clonotype was observed many times. Its antigen is unknown. Base qualities are missing; no much larger clone stands one base away. The germline V gene sets CDR1 to SGHTA and CDR2 to FQGNSA. Between the V and J ends, shortened by 0 bases and 8 bases respectively, the junction contains 11 bases. The CDR3 runs 14 amino acids, cysteine and phenylalanine included. The retained sequence is limited to the CDR3, 42 bases, with the frame set at the first base.

Here the chain combines TRBV7-2 and TRBJ2-1; the best D guess is TRBD2, with 6 bases matching. This clonotype was obtained from a woman under 30 with Graves' ophthalmopathy. The source material was blood. The nucleotides are TGTGCCAGCAGCTTAGCCTACAGGAGGGATGAGCAGTTCTTC. It specifies CASSLAYRRDEQFF.